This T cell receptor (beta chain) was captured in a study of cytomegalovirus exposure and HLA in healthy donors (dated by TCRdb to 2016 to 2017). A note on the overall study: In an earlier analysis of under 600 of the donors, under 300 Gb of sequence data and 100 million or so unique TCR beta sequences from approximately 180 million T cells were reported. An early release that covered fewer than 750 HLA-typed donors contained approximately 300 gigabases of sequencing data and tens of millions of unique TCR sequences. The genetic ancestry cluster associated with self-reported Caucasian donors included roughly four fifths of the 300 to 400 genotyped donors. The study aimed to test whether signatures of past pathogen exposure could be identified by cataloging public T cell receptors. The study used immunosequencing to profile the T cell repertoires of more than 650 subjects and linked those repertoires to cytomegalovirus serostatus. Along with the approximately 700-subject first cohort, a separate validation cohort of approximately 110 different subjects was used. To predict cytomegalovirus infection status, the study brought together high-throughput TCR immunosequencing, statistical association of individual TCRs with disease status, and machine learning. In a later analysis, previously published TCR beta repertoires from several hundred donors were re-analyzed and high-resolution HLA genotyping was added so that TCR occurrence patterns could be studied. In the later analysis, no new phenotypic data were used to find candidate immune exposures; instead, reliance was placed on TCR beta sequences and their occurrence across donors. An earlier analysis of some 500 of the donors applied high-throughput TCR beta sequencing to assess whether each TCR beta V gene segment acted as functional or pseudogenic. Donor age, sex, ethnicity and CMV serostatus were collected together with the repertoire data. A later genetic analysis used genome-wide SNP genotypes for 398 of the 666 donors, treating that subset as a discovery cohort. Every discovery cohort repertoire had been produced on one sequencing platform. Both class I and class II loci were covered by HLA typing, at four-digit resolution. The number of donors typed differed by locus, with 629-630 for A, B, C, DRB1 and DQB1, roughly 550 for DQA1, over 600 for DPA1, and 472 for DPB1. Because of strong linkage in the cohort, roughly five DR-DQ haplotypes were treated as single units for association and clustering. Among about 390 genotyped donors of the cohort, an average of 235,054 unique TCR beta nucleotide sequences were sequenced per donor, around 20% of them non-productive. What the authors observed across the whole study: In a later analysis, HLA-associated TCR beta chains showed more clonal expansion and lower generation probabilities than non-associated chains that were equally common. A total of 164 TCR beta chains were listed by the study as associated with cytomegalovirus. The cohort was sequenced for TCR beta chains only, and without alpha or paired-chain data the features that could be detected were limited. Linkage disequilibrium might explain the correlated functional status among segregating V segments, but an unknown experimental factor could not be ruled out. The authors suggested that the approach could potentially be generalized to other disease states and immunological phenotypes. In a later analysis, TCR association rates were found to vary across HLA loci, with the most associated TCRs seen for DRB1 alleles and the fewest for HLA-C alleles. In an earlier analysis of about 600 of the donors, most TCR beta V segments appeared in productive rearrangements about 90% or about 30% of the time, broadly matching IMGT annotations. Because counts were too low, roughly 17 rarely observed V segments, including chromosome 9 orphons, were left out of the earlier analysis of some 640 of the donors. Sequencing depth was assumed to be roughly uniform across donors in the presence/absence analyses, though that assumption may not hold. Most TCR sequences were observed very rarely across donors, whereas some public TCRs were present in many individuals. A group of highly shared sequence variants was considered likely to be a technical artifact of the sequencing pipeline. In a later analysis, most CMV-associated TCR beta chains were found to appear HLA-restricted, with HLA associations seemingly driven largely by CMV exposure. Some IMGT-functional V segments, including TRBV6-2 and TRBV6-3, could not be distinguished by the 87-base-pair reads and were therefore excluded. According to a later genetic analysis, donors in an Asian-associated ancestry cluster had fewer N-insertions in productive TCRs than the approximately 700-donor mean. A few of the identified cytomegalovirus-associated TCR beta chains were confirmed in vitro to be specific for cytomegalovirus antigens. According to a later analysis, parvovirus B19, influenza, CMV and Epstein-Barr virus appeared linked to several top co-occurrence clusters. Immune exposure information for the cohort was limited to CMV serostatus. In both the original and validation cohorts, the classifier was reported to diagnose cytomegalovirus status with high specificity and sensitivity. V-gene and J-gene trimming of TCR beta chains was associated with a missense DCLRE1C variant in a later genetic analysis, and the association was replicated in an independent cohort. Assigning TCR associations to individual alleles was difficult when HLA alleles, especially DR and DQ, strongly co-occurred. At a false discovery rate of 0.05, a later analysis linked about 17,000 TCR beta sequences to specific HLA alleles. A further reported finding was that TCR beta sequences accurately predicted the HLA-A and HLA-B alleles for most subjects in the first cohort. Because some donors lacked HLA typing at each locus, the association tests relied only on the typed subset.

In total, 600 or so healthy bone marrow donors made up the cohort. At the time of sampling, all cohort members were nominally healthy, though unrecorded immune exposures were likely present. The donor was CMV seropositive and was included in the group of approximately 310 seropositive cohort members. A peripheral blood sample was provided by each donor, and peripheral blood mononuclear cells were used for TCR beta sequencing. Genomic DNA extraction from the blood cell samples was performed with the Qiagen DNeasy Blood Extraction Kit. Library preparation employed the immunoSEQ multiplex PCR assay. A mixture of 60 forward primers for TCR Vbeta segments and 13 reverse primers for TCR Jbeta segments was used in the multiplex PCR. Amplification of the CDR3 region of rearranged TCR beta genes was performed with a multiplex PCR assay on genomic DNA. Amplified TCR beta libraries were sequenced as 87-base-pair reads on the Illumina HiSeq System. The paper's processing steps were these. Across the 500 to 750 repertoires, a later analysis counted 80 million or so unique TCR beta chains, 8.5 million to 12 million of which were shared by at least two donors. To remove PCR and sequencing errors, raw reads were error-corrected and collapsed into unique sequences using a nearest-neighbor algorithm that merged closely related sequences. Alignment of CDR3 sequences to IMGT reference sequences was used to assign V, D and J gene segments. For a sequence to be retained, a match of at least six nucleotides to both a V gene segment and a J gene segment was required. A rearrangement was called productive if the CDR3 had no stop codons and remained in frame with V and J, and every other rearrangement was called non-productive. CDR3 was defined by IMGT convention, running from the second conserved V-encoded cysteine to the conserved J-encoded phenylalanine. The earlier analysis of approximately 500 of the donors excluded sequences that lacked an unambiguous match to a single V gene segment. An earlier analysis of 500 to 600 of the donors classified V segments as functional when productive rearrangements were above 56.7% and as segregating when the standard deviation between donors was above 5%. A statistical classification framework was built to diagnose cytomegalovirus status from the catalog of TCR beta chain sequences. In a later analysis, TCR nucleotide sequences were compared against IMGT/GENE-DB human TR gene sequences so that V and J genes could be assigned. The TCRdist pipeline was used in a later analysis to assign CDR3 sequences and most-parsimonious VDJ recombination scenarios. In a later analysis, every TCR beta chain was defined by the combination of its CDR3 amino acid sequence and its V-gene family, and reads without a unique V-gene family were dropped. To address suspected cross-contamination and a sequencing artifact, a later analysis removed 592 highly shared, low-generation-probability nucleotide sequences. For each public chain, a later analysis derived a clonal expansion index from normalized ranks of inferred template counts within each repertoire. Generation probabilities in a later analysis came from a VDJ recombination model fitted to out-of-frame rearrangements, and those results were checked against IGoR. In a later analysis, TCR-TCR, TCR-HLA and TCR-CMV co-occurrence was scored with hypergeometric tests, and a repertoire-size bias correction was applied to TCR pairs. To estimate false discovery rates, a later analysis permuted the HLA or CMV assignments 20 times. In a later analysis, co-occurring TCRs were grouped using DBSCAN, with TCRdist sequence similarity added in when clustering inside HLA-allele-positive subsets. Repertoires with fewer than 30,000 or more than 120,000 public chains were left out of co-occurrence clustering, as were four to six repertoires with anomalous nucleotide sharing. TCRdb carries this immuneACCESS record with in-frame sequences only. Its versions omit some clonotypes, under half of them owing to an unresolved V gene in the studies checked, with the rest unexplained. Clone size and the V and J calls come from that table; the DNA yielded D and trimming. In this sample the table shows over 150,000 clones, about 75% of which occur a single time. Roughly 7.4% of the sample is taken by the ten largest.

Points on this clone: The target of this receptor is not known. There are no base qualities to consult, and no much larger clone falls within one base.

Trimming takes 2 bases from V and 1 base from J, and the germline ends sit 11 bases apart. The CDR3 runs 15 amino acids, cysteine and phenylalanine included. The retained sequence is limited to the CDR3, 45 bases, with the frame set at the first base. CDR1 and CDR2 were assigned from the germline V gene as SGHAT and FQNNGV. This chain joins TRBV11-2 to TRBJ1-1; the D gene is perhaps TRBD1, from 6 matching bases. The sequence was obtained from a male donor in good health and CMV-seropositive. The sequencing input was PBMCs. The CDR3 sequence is CASSLTGIQNTEAFF. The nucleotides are TGTGCCAGCAGCTTAACAGGGATACAGAACACTGAAGCTTTCTTT.